This TCR beta chain was sequenced for a study of blood T cell repertoires in COVID-19. This clone was recorded only once. Germline-derived CDR1 and CDR2 are MNHNY and SVGAGI (reference sequence). The CDR3 sequence is 13 residues long. With 5 bases clipped from V and 6 bases from J, the junction kept 4 bases outside the gene matches. In the source study's methods: Nucleated cell counts were estimated from reference gene primer amplification. Measured with immunoSEQ multiplex PCR; TCRdb has only the in-frame clones, and not every one. V, J and clone size reflect that table, while D and trimming were determined from the DNA. The table has 140,000 to 150,000 clones, 70% to 90% seen once; the top ten hold roughly 8%.

Material: peripheral blood. This sequence joins TRBV6-6 and TRBJ1-2; 9 bases match TRBD1. The sequence came from a woman aged 55-69 years with COVID-19, enrolled during active disease. This CDR3 reads CASSQQGAHGYTF. The CDR3, as DNA: TGTGCCAGCAGTCAACAGGGGGCGCATGGCTACACCTTC.